One sample yielded the 6 T cell receptor beta chains listed below, sequenced in a study of early stage breast cancer tumors. Sequencing used immunoSEQ multiplex PCR; TCRdb keeps in-frame clones, though not all of them. The data show more than 8,500 clones, with 65% to 70% seen just once and around 7% held by the top ten. Sequenced material: breast tumor tissue. These receptors originate from a person aged 45-60 years with breast cancer.

The chain is built from TRBV2 and TRBJ1-1; D gene unclear. CDR3 size: 11 residues. Trimming left V 6 bases short and J 5 bases short, with 7 bases between. Per germline, CDR1 SNHLY and CDR2 FYNNEI. The CDR3 loop reads CASRRVTEAFF. CDR3 nucleotide sequence: TGTGCCAGCAGACGCGTAACTGAAGCTTTCTTT.

A word on this clone: The identical CDR3 is also encoded by other nucleotide sequences in the sample. V gene TRBV20-1 combines with J gene TRBJ2-7; D is uncertain. Per the germline V gene, CDR1 is DFQATT and CDR2 is SNEGSKA (reference sequence). This CDR3 comprises 10 residues. V lost 6 bases and J 0 bases, leaving 3 bases between the germline ends. As DNA, the CDR3 is TGCAGTGCCTCCTCCTACGAGCAGTACTTC. It encodes CSASSYEQYF.

This clone has only one observation. V gene TRBV7-2 combines with J gene TRBJ2-5, with a tentative D call TRBD2 (6 bases). Trimming left V 6 bases short and J 3 bases short, with 14 bases between. Germline CDR1 and CDR2: SGHTA and FQGNSA. The CDR3 sequence is 14 residues long. The CDR3 here is CASREWEVEETQYF. CDR3 nucleotides: TGTGCCAGCAGGGAGTGGGAGGTGGAAGAGACCCAGTACTTC.

In this sample, this clone turned up once. The gene calls are TRBV2 and TRBJ2-7; 10 bases are shared with TRBD1. CDR3 size: 16 residues. The trim removed 4 bases at V and 3 bases at J, leaving 9 bases unmatched. Germline V CDR1 and CDR2: SNHLY, FYNNEI. This CDR3 is CASSGFYGTGDYEQYF. CDR3 in DNA: TGTGCCAGCAGTGGATTCTACGGGACAGGGGACTACGAGCAGTACTTC.

This clone has only one observation. The chain has TRBV27 and TRBJ2-7; 10 bases map to TRBD1. CDR1 is MNHEY, CDR2 SMNVEV, per germline (reference sequence). J was trimmed by 2 bases and V by 7 bases; bases with no gene match: 8. The CDR3 is 15 amino acids. The CDR3 region has the DNA TGTGCCAGCAATCCTTCCGGGACAGGGGCCTACGAGCAGTACTTC. This translates into CASNPSGTGAYEQYF.

This clone has just one count. The genes are TRBV5-1 and TRBJ2-7; 10 positions agree with TRBD2. Germline lookup yields CDR1 SGHRS and CDR2 YFSETQ. The CDR3 has 15 amino acids. The ends lost 3 bases at V and 2 bases at J; junction bases unmatched: 5. In nucleotides, the CDR3 is TGCGCCAGCAGCTCCGGGACTAGCGAGACCTACGAGCAGTACTTC. Its protein is CASSSGTSETYEQYF.